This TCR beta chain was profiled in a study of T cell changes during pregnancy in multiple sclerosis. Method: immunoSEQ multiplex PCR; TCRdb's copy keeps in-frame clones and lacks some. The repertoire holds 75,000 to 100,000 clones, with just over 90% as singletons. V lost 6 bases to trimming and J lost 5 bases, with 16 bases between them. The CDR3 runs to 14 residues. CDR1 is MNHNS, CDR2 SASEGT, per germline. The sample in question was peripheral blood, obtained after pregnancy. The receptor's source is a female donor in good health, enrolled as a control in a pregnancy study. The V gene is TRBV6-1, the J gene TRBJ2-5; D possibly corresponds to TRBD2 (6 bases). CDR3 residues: CASRGGSAGETQYF. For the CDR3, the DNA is TGTGCCAGCAGGGGAGGATCTGCTGGTGAGACCCAGTACTTC.